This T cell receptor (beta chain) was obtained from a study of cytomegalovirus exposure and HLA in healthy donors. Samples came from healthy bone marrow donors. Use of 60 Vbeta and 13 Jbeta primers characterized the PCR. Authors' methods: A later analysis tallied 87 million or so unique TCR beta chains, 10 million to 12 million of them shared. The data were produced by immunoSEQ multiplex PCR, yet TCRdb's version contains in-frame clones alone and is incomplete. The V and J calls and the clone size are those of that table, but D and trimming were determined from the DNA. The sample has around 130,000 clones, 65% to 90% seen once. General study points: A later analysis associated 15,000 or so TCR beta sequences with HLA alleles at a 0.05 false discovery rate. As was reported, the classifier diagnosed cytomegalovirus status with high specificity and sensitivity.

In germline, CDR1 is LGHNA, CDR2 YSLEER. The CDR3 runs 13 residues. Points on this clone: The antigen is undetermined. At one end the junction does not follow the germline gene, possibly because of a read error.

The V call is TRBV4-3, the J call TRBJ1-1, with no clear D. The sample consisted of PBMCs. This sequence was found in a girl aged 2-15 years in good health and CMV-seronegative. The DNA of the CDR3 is TGCGCCCGCAGCCACCTTGGTGAGTCCGAAGCTTTCTTT. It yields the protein CARSHLGESEAFF.